Sequencing of this T cell receptor beta chain was carried out in a study of T cell responses to AZD1222 COVID-19 vaccine (dated by TCRdb to the early 2020s). At the level of the whole study: TCR sequencing covered more than 230 trial participants: around 210 given two doses of AZD1222 and about 26 given two doses of MenACWY control vaccine. Trial participants were enrolled by age into 18-55, 56-69 and 70-plus year subgroups, with roughly 160, 29 and 62 TCR-sequenced participants respectively. The paper's findings and limits, for the study overall: Participants were mostly white British and included more females than males, and it was suggested by the authors that clonal diversity may have been underestimated. Because no samples from the day 14 peak response were available, repertoires could be characterized only after the peak T cell response. Spike-specific TCR breadth and depth rose significantly after two AZD1222 doses compared with day 0 and with MenACWY recipients. The 56-69-year group was small, and its depth increase did not reach significance, likely because of low power. Vaccine-associated CD4 TCRs spanned the whole spike protein, with dominant responses in regions 160-218 and 743-854. Conclusions about previously exposed vaccinees are limited, since just a handful of AZD1222 recipients were seropositive for SARS-CoV-2 at baseline. Reportedly, almost half of the unique spike-specific TCRs recognized epitopes lying outside the regions that are mutated in the B.1.351 and B.1.1.7 variants.

The CDR3 regions of human TCRbeta chains were analyzed by immunosequencing. Turning to the authors' computational methods: TCRs in the repertoires were matched against a reference library of SARS-CoV-2-specific TCRs that had been generated with the MIRA antigen-specificity platform. Breadth meant the fraction of unique TCRs that were SARS-CoV-2-associated, whereas depth meant the fraction of total T cells that were SARS-CoV-2-associated. Each spike-specific TCR was assigned to its reactive spike region and to a CD4 or CD8 class using the MIRA data. Log10-transformed breadth and depth values were compared by one-way ANOVA with Sidak's multiple comparisons tests. TCRdb provides this immuneACCESS table in a form limited to in-frame rearrangements. Some clones are lacking; in checked studies, under half of them reflect an unresolved V gene, and why the rest are absent is not known. That table furnishes V, J and clone size, whereas the DNA furnished D and trimming. Within this sample are 110,000 to 150,000 clones, with under 95% of them counted one time only. The ten top clones hold less than 2% of the sample.

Looking up the germline V gene yields CDR1 SGHRS and CDR2 YFSETQ. The cysteine opens and the phenylalanine closes a CDR3 of 13 amino acids. Only the CDR3 portion is preserved as DNA: 39 bases, with reading frame beginning at the first base. Trimming removed 0 bases from V and 4 bases from J, leaving 7 bases between the germline ends. Of note for this clone: Its antigen remains unidentified. The record has no base qualities; no much larger clone is one base away. The identical CDR3 is also encoded by other nucleotide sequences in the sample.

What this sample's time point label stands for: about 28 days (+/-7) after the second vaccine dose. AZD1222 recipients with second doses at about 4 weeks or about 12 weeks were pooled, because spike-specific TCR depth and breadth did not differ between schedules. Vaccinee samples were obtained from the UK trials COV001 and COV002, which included a single-blind randomized controlled phase 2/3 trial of AZD1222 (ChAdOx1 nCoV-19) in healthy adults. Trial participant PBMC samples were collected at day 0 and day 28 after the second dose for TCRbeta chain sequencing. The TCR sequence derives from an adult who received the AZD1222 COVID-19 vaccine. Sequencing used peripheral blood, obtained 28 days after the second AZD1222 dose. The V and J segments used are TRBV5-1 and TRBJ1-1, and possibly TRBD1, on 5 matching bases. The nucleotides are TGCGCCAGCAGCTTGGGGGGCGGCACTGAAGCTTTCTTT. Translated, this is CASSLGGGTEAFF.